The present entry profiles one TCR beta chain with its context. The antigen remains undetermined. This sample stems from a study of OX40 agonist ivuxolimab in advanced cancers. Study-level information: It was permissible to have had prior anti-PD-1, anti-PD-L1 or anti-CTLA-4 therapy, and more than 30% had some.

Here immunoSEQ multiplex PCR was the method, and the copy in TCRdb shows in-frame clones only, minus some. The sample consists of approximately 94,000 clones, 89% of them appearing once. Trimming shortened V by 6 bases and J by 2 bases, and 13 bases separated the two germline ends. The CDR3 runs to 15 residues. CDR1 and CDR2 (germline): SGHAT, FQNNGV. Study-level findings and limits: CD4+ T cells averaged fewer expanded clones than CD8+ T cells. Researchers did not determine the expanded peripheral T cells' antigen specificity.

This chain links TRBV11-2 with TRBJ2-2, with D possibly TRBD1 on 5 matching bases. The sample consisted of CD4+ or CD8+ T cells sorted from blood, taken in a trial of the OX40 agonist ivuxolimab. The sequence was obtained from an adult with an advanced solid tumor such as melanoma, head and neck, liver or kidney cancer. Here the CDR3 DNA reads TGTGCCAGCAGTCTCACAGGTCGCAACACCGGGGAGCTGTTTTTT. This translates into CASSLTGRNTGELFF.